A single sample gave rise to the 7 T cell receptor beta chains below, sequenced in a study of T-cell memory formation after mild COVID-19. TCRdb itself ran the 5' RACE reads through MiXCR, one entry per CDR3 protein. The sample shows some 350,000 distinct CDR3 sequences, over 10% of them seen only once. Source material: PBMCs or a T cell subset sorted from them (not recorded which). The receptors come from a man aged 18-30 years who had mild COVID-19 (a few samples of this study predate the infection). Cell type and time point are not known.

CDR3 DNA: TGTGCCAGCAGCGTGCTTAAGATTGGGACAGTCACAGATACGCAGTATTTT. Protein sequence: CASSVLKIGTVTDTQYF. The chain carries TRBV9 and TRBJ2-3; 7 bases match TRBD1. In germline, CDR1 is SGDLS, CDR2 YYNGEE. With V trimmed by 2 bases and J by 2 bases, 11 bases remained unmatched. The CDR3 runs to 17 residues.

The gene calls are TRBV5-1 and TRBJ1-2, with D perhaps matching TRBD1 (6 bases). Per germline, CDR1 SGHRS and CDR2 YFSETQ. The CDR3 totals 16 residues. V dropped 3 bases and J dropped 0 bases, with 15 bases sitting between them. CDR3 DNA sequence: TGCGCCAGCAGCTCGATCCAGGGGTTAGCTAACTATGGCTACACCTTC. It codes for CASSSIQGLANYGYTF.

This clonotype was detected only a few times. V usage is TRBV29-1 and J usage is TRBJ2-1; 10 bases fit TRBD1. In germline, CDR1 is SQVTM, CDR2 ANQGSEA. Unmatched junction bases numbered 8, after V lost 4 bases and J lost 8 bases. The CDR3 runs 14 residues. CDR3 in amino acids: CSVVRDRGIDEQFF. CDR3 DNA: TGCAGCGTTGTCCGGGACAGGGGTATCGATGAGCAGTTCTTC.

The chain is built from TRBV20-1 and TRBJ2-5, with TRBD2 matching over 8 bases. Germline lookup yields CDR1 DFQATT and CDR2 SNEGSKA (reference sequence). J gave up 5 bases and V 2 bases, and 4 bases lay outside the gene matches. This CDR3 spans 13 amino acids. The CDR3 coding sequence is TGCAGTGCTAGACGGACTAGCTTCGAGACCCAGTACTTC. Its protein product is CSARRTSFETQYF.

This chain links TRBV5-1 with TRBJ1-1, with D unclear. Trimming removed 3 bases from V and 0 bases from J, with 15 bases in between. CDR3 length: 16 amino acids. The germline CDR1 and CDR2 sequences are SGHRS and YFSETQ. DNA of the CDR3: TGCGCCAGCAGCTGGGGTAGGCCGGCCCTGAACACTGAAGCTTTCTTT. Protein: CASSWGRPALNTEAFF.

The chain carries TRBV7-9 and TRBJ1-1; TRBD1 agrees at 7 bases. The CDR3 runs 16 residues. Looked up from germline, CDR1 is SEHNR and CDR2 is FQNEAQ (reference sequence). The V segment lost 5 bases and the J segment 1 base; nucleotides outside the gene matches: 10. DNA of the CDR3: TGTGCCAGCAGCCCGGTACGAGGGGGCGCGAACACTGAAGCTTTCTTT. It specifies CASSPVRGGANTEAFF.

The gene calls are TRBV29-1 and TRBJ2-5; 8 bases agree with TRBD2. The ends lost 5 bases at V and 5 bases at J; junction bases unmatched: 4. The germline CDR1 and CDR2 sequences are SQVTM and ANQGSEA. The CDR3 sequence is 12 residues long. The CDR3 region is CSVWPGGETQYF. Written as DNA, the CDR3 is TGCAGCGTTTGGCCGGGAGGGGAGACCCAGTACTTC.